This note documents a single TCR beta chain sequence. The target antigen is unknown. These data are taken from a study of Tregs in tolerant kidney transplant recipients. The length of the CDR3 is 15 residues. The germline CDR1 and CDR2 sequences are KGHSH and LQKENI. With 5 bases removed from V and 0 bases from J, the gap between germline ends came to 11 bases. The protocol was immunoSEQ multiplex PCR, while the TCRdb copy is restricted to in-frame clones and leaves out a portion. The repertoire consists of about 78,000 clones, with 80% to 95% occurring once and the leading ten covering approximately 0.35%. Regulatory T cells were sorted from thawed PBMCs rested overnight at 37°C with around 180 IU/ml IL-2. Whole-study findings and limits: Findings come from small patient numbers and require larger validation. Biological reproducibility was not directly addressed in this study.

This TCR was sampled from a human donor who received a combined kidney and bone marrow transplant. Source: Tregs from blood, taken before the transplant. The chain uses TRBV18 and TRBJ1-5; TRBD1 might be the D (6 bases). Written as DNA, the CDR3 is TGTGCCAGCTCATGGGACACGTCTAGCAATCAGCCCCAGCATTTT. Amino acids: CASSWDTSSNQPQHF.